In its sample, the clone carrying this T cell receptor beta chain was seen a few times. As yet, its antigen is unknown. The source of the sample is a study of shared clonotypes between healthy human individuals. Notes on the study in general: Rarefaction demonstrated incomplete sorted-subset sequencing despite large depth.

The assay was immunoSEQ multiplex PCR, and TCRdb's table has in-frame clones only and misses some. The profile shows about 1.1 million clones, about 80% of them singletons. Trimming stripped 2 bases from V and 1 base from J, with 18 bases between. The CDR3 is made up of 18 amino acids. CDR1 and CDR2 from the germline V gene are MDHEN and SYDVKM. Material: memory CD4+ T cells from PBMCs. The subset here: CD45RA-negative fraction. The clonotype originates from a man aged 18 to 30 in good health. Some clones in this sample may be carry-over from other donors' samples. The genes are TRBV28 and TRBJ2-1; D is perhaps TRBD1 (6 bases). This chain's CDR3 is CASSLNGWTVNSYNEQFF. CDR3 DNA: TGTGCCAGCAGTTTAAATGGTTGGACAGTAAATTCCTACAATGAGCAGTTCTTC.